A single sample gave rise to the 29 T cell receptor beta chains below, sequenced in a study of blood T cells in healthy people across ages (dated by TCRdb to the mid-2010s). Libraries were prepared through 5' RACE. Sequenced on an Illumina HiSeq 2500. A second PCR of 7 to 11 cycles was performed with a sample-barcoded 5' primer and a J-beta primer mix. TCRdb reprocessed the public reads (quality trimming at Q25 with fastp, clone calling with MiXCR) and kept in-frame beta chains. CDR3 protein duplicates are merged, each entry listing the most common genes and DNA. The sample table contains hundreds of thousands of distinct CDR3 sequences; only one count was recorded for more than 55% of them. The ten largest clones take up 20% to 30% of the sample. Sample: blood. The source is a man in his forties or fifties in good health.

CDR3 sequence: CASSLTGRDGELFF. CDR3 in DNA: TGTGCCAGCAGTCTTACAGGGAGGGACGGGGAGCTGTTTTTT. The chain uses TRBV28 and TRBJ2-2, with a possible D match to TRBD2 (7 bases). The V end was cut by 5 bases, the J end by 7 bases, with 14 bases between. CDR3 length: 14 residues. Germline loops: CDR1 MDHEN, CDR2 SYDVKM.

The rearrangement uses TRBV20-1 and TRBJ2-7, with TRBD2 as a possible D gene (7 bases). V was pared by 1 base and J by 7 bases, with 14 bases between. The CDR3 runs to 13 residues. Germline V CDR1 and CDR2: DFQATT, SNEGSKA (reference sequence). CDR3 in DNA: TGCAGTGCTAGAGGGGGGGGGCGGGGGGAGCAGTACTTC. Residues: CSARGGGRGEQYF.

This chain links TRBV20-1 with TRBJ2-3; 9 bases are shared with TRBD1. Germline V gives CDR1 DFQATT, CDR2 SNEGSKA (reference sequence). The CDR3 extends over 16 amino acids. Trimming took 3 bases from V and 1 from J; bases not matched to a gene: 8. CDR3: CSARWGTGWGTDTQYF. The CDR3 DNA follows: TGCAGTGCTAGGTGGGGGACAGGGTGGGGCACAGATACGCAGTATTTT.

In its sample, this clonotype was seen a few times. The V and J genes are TRBV6-2 or TRBV6-3 and TRBJ2-5; 10 nucleotides match TRBD1. Germline lookup yields CDR1 MNHEY and CDR2 SVGEGT. The length of the CDR3 is 15 residues. With V trimmed by 5 bases and J by 5 bases, 8 bases remained unmatched. The CDR3 spells CASSQTTGGLETQYF. CDR3 DNA sequence: TGTGCCAGCAGTCAAACGACAGGGGGCTTGGAGACCCAGTACTTC.

The chain joins TRBV6-1 to TRBJ2-5, with D perhaps given as TRBD1 or TRBD2 (6 bases each). The germline V and J ends were trimmed by 8 bases and 1 base, with 11 bases remaining between them. This CDR3 contains 13 residues. Germline V CDR1 and CDR2: MNHNS, SASEGT. CDR3 coding DNA: TGTGCCAGCGGGAGGACAGTCCAAGAGACCCAGTACTTC. Translated: CASGRTVQETQYF.

This chain joins TRBV20-1 and TRBJ2-1; 11 bases line up with TRBD2. The J segment lost 9 bases and the V segment lost 2 bases, leaving 15 bases of the junction unmatched. This CDR3 spans 17 amino acids. Germline V lookup: CDR1 DFQATT, CDR2 SNEGSKA (reference sequence). CDR3 nucleotides: TGCAGTGCTAGATCCCATACCCGACTAGCGGGGATGGGTGAGCAGTTCTTC. Its translation is CSARSHTRLAGMGEQFF.

The V gene is TRBV28, the J gene TRBJ1-4; D might be TRBD1 (6 bases). Germline V gene lookup returns CDR1 MDHEN and CDR2 SYDVKM. Trimming shortened V by 2 bases and J by 0 bases, and 13 bases separated the two germline ends. The CDR3 has 17 amino acids. The CDR3 spells CASSLIGGRSTNEKLFF. The CDR3, as DNA: TGTGCCAGCAGTTTAATCGGGGGGCGGTCAACTAATGAAAAACTGTTTTTT.

J is TRBJ2-7 and V is TRBV27; maybe TRBD2 (5 bases). V lost 4 bases to trimming and J lost 4 bases, with 14 bases between them. The CDR3 consists of 14 residues. The germline V gene encodes CDR1 MNHEY and CDR2 SMNVEV (reference sequence). The CDR3 protein is CASSSQRRTYEQYF. The CDR3 DNA reads TGTGCCAGCAGTTCTCAGCGGAGAACTTACGAGCAGTACTTC.

V is TRBV7-8 and J is TRBJ2-1; 7 bases align to TRBD1. Per germline, CDR1 SGHVS and CDR2 FQNEAQ. J lost 9 bases, V lost 1 base, and 9 bases had no gene match. The CDR3 sequence is 15 residues long. CDR3 DNA: TGTGCCAGCAGCTTAGGGGGCAGGGGGTTGGGTGAGCAGTTCTTC. Its protein product is CASSLGGRGLGEQFF.

The chain has TRBV2 and TRBJ1-1, with 7 bases matching TRBD1. Germline V gene lookup returns CDR1 SNHLY and CDR2 FYNNEI. The CDR3 covers 14 residues. V was pared by 10 bases and J by 5 bases, with 13 bases of the junction left unmatched. The CDR3 DNA is TGTGCCAACCGGGACAGCTTTAGGGGGACTGAAGCTTTCTTT. This gives the protein CANRDSFRGTEAFF.

The chain couples TRBV27 to TRBJ1-6, with D perhaps TRBD1 (6 bases). CDR3 length equals 16 residues. The germline V gene has CDR1 MNHEY and CDR2 SMNVEV (reference sequence). V was shortened by 3 bases and J by 4 bases, with 13 bases between the two germline ends. The CDR3: CASSFTEQGYNSPLHF. In nucleotides, the CDR3 is TGTGCCAGCAGTTTCACCGAACAGGGTTATAATTCACCCCTCCACTTT.

The chain recombines TRBV7-7 with TRBJ2-3; maybe TRBD1 (6 bases). Germline V CDR1 and CDR2: SSHAT, FNYEAQ (reference sequence). The CDR3 runs 15 residues. V was clipped by 5 bases and J by 4 bases, with 16 bases between them. CDR3 sequence reads: CASSPNRVPSDTQYF. CDR3 in DNA: TGTGCCAGCAGCCCGAACAGGGTCCCCTCAGATACGCAGTATTTT.

The CDR3 is CASSQTGPNIQYF. CDR3 in DNA: TGTGCCAGCAGCCAAACTGGACCTAACATTCAGTACTTC. The rearrangement uses TRBV4-2 and TRBJ2-4; D ambiguous. Germline V gene sequence: CDR1 LGHNA, CDR2 YNFKEQ. This CDR3 has 13 residues. Trimming took 2 bases from V and 7 from J, leaving 9 bases between them.

This clonotype was counted between two and nine times. The V and J genes are TRBV6-5 and TRBJ2-1; 7 nucleotides align to TRBD1. The V gene's germline CDR1 is MNHEY and CDR2 SVGAGI. The J segment lost 7 bases and the V segment lost 8 bases, leaving 5 bases of the junction unmatched. The CDR3 has 12 amino acids. The CDR3 bases are TGTGCCAGCTCCGGGGACAGTAATGAGCAGTTCTTC. Protein sequence: CASSGDSNEQFF.

The rearrangement joins TRBV12-3 or TRBV12-4 to TRBJ2-4; TRBD2 matches 12 bases. The J call is in doubt because the DNA end fits TRBJ2-5 better. The CDR3 totals 17 residues. In nucleotides, the CDR3 is TGTGCCAGCAGCGGTCGTACTAGCGGGGGGTCCCAAGAGACCCAGTACTTC. This gives the protein CASSGRTSGGSQETQYF.

A note on this clonotype: One end of the junction fails to match germline, which may point to a read error. The chain combines TRBV6-5 with TRBJ2-5; no clear D gene. Looked up from germline, CDR1 is MNHEY and CDR2 is SVGAGI. CDR3 length equals 15 residues. CDR3 protein: CTSSPTGWGEETQYF. CDR3 nucleotides: TGTACCAGCAGTCCAACCGGGTGGGGTGAAGAGACCCAGTACTTC.

This chain uses TRBV4-1 with TRBJ2-3; perhaps TRBD1 as D (5 bases). Trimming left V 2 bases short and J 2 bases short, with 14 bases between. Germline CDR1 reads MGHRA; CDR2 reads YSYEKL. The CDR3 has 16 amino acids. CDR3 amino acids: CASSQYKGIITDTQYF. For the CDR3, the DNA is TGCGCCAGCAGCCAATACAAGGGGATTATCACAGATACGCAGTATTTT.

This sequence joins TRBV6-1 and TRBJ2-6; 9 nucleotides line up with TRBD1. CDR3 length: 17 residues. Germline V lookup: CDR1 MNHNS, CDR2 SASEGT. The ends lost 6 bases at V and 2 bases at J; junction bases unmatched: 8. The CDR3 sequence is CASRGRTGETGANVLTF. The CDR3 DNA is TGTGCCAGCAGGGGGAGGACAGGGGAAACTGGGGCCAACGTCCTGACTTTC.

In this sample, this clonotype turned up a few times. The genes are TRBV10-3 and TRBJ2-3; perhaps TRBD2 as D (5 bases). Trimming took off 0 bases at V and 2 bases at J, with 9 bases between the two ends. This CDR3 has 15 amino acids. Germline CDR1 ENHRY, CDR2 SYGVKD. Written as DNA, the CDR3 is TGTGCCATCAGTGAGTCGAGGGATTTCACAGATACGCAGTATTTT. This translates into CAISESRDFTDTQYF.

The chain combines TRBV12-3 or TRBV12-4 with TRBJ2-1, with 9 bases that match TRBD2. The CDR3 loop spans 14 amino acids. The V gene end was trimmed by 5 bases and the J gene end by 7 bases; junction bases not matched to a gene: 6. The CDR3 DNA reads as TGTGCCAGCAGTATCGGACTAGCGACGAATGAGCAGTTCTTC. Its translation is CASSIGLATNEQFF.

The chain has TRBV10-3 and TRBJ2-7; D may correspond to TRBD1 or TRBD2 (5 bases each). Trimming took off 4 bases at V and 3 bases at J, with 10 bases between the two ends. Germline CDR1 and CDR2: ENHRY and SYGVKD. CDR3 length: 13 residues. The CDR3 DNA sequence: TGTGCCATCAGTGGAGGGGTTGGCTACGAGCAGTACTTC. Residues: CAISGGVGYEQYF.

The V and J genes are TRBV3-1 and TRBJ2-7; unclear D gene. Germline V gene sequence: CDR1 LGHDT, CDR2 YNNKEL (reference sequence). V was pared by 0 bases and J by 6 bases, with 12 bases between. The CDR3 is made up of 14 amino acids. The CDR3 coding sequence is TGTGCCAGCAGCCAAGAGGAGATTAGCATCGAGCAGTACTTC. This gives the protein CASSQEEISIEQYF.

V gene TRBV2 combines with J gene TRBJ2-3, with D possibly TRBD2 on 5 matching bases. The CDR3 extends over 16 amino acids. Per germline, CDR1 SNHLY and CDR2 FYNNEI. V dropped 3 bases and J dropped 1 base, with 14 bases sitting between them. The CDR3 region is CASSEAGPGGTDTQYF. The CDR3 DNA is TGTGCCAGCAGTGAGGCGGGCCCCGGAGGCACAGATACGCAGTATTTT.

The chain is built from TRBV5-5 and TRBJ1-5, with no clear D. V lost 0 bases and J lost 3, with 4 bases in between. This CDR3 contains 13 residues. Germline loops: CDR1 SGHKS, CDR2 YYEKEE (reference sequence). Here the CDR3 DNA reads TGTGCCAGCAGCTTGGCGGCCAATCAGCCCCAGCATTTT. The encoded protein is CASSLAANQPQHF.

The J gene is TRBJ1-6, the V gene TRBV7-2; D remains ambiguous. CDR3 length equals 14 residues. V lost 3 bases, J lost 3 bases, and 6 bases lay in between. Germline loops: CDR1 SGHTA, CDR2 FQGNSA. The CDR3 sequence: CASSFINYNSPLHF. In DNA, the CDR3 is TGTGCCAGCAGCTTTATAAACTATAATTCACCCCTCCACTTT.

The chain has TRBV29-1 and TRBJ2-5, with a tentative D call TRBD1 (6 bases). Trimming cost V 6 bases and J 11 bases, with 22 bases left between them. The germline V gene encodes CDR1 SQVTM and CDR2 ANQGSEA. The CDR3 covers 13 residues. CDR3 sequence (DNA): TGCAGCGTGGAGGATGGACAGTACAATGAGCAGTACTTC. As protein: CSVEDGQYNEQYF.

The chain recombines TRBV15 with TRBJ1-5; D is unresolved. Germline V gene data show CDR1 as LNHNV and CDR2 as YYDKDF (reference sequence). The CDR3 consists of 15 residues. V was cut by 5 bases and J by 6 bases, with 17 bases left in between. The CDR3 DNA follows: TGTGCCACCAGCGCCGGAGGGAGGGAGGGTCAGCCCCAGCATTTT. This gives the protein CATSAGGREGQPQHF.

In its sample, this clonotype was seen a few times. The gene calls are TRBV6-2 or TRBV6-3 and TRBJ2-3, with 7 bases identical to TRBD1. The CDR3 loop spans 14 amino acids. The germline CDR1 and CDR2 sequences are MNHEY and SVGEGT. V trimming: 6 bases; J trimming: 4 bases; junction bases outside the gene matches: 7. CDR3 residues: CASSSGQAADTQYF. The CDR3 bases are TGTGCCAGCAGCTCCGGACAGGCGGCAGATACGCAGTATTTT.

The chain employs TRBV20-1 and TRBJ2-7; the D gene could be TRBD1 or TRBD2 (5 bases each). CDR1 and CDR2 from the germline V gene are DFQATT and SNEGSKA (reference sequence). Trimming pared 0 bases from V and 12 bases from J, leaving 18 bases between. The CDR3 runs 13 residues. In nucleotides, the CDR3 is TGCAGTGCTAGAGAGGGGAGAGGGGACCGTTGGTACTTC. It is translated as CSAREGRGDRWYF.